Listed below are T cell receptor beta chains from one sample, sequenced in a study of Ad26.COV2.S vaccination and SARS-CoV-2 variants. Data came from immunoSEQ multiplex PCR; TCRdb stores just in-frame clones and leaves some out. Among about 480,000 clones, 87% were seen once, and the ten largest hold 10% to 15%. The sequenced sample was peripheral blood, obtained in a trial of Ad26.COV2.S vaccine versus placebo. The receptor source for this set is a person aged 18-60 years who received the Ad26.COV2.S COVID-19 vaccine or a placebo. CDR3s include the opening cysteine and the closing phenylalanine or tryptophan. The order of the fields is CDR3 protein, CDR3 DNA, clone size, V gene, D gene, J gene, CDR3 length. D genes are given only for firm matches. Expanded clones get a size class; other rows say once, few or many, or leave the size out.

CDR3aa: CASATGGSTEAFF
CDR3nt: TGTGCCAGCGCGACAGGGGGTAGCACTGAAGCTTTCTTT
abundance: NA
v_gene: TRBV6-5
d_gene: TRBD1
j_gene: TRBJ1-1
len: 13

CDR3aa: CASSISGRWDTQYF
CDR3nt: TGTGCCAGCAGCATTAGCGGGAGGTGGGATACGCAGTATTTT
abundance: NA
v_gene: TRBV9
d_gene: TRBD2
j_gene: TRBJ2-3
len: 14

CDR3aa: CASSLNDWGTGELFF
CDR3nt: TGTGCCAGCAGCTTAAATGACTGGGGCACCGGGGAGCTGTTTTTT
abundance: once
v_gene: TRBV28
d_gene: NA
j_gene: TRBJ2-2
len: 15

CDR3aa: CASSIQADGTEAFF
CDR3nt: TGTGCCAGCAGTATCCAGGCGGACGGCACTGAAGCTTTCTTT
abundance: NA
v_gene: TRBV27
d_gene: NA
j_gene: TRBJ1-1
len: 14

CDR3aa: CASSSKTGQGPHGYTF
CDR3nt: TGTGCCAGCAGTTCTAAGACAGGGCAAGGCCCTCATGGCTACACCTTC
abundance: once
v_gene: TRBV6-5
d_gene: TRBD1
j_gene: TRBJ1-2
len: 16

CDR3aa: CASSRASGRLTDTQYF
CDR3nt: TGTGCCAGCAGTCGGGCTAGCGGTCGGCTCACAGATACGCAGTATTTT
abundance: once
v_gene: TRBV28
d_gene: TRBD2
j_gene: TRBJ2-3
len: 16

CDR3aa: CASSRTHGNTEAFF
CDR3nt: TGTGCCAGCAGCCGGACCCATGGGAACACTGAAGCTTTCTTT
abundance: NA
v_gene: TRBV7-3
d_gene: NA
j_gene: TRBJ1-1
len: 14

CDR3aa: CASSLLSAGAGVNQETQYF
CDR3nt: TGTGCCAGCAGCTTATTGTCGGCTGGAGCGGGCGTTAATCAGGAGACCCAGTACTTC
abundance: NA
v_gene: TRBV7-9
d_gene: NA
j_gene: TRBJ2-5
len: 19

CDR3aa: CASSLARGSQETQYF
CDR3nt: TGTGCCAGCAGCTTAGCGCGCGGCAGCCAAGAGACCCAGTACTTC
abundance: NA
v_gene: TRBV7-6
d_gene: NA
j_gene: TRBJ2-5
len: 15

CDR3aa: CASSLARGTDTQYF
CDR3nt: TGTGCCAGCAGCTTAGCACGCGGAACAGATACGCAGTATTTT
abundance: once
v_gene: TRBV7-2
d_gene: NA
j_gene: TRBJ2-3
len: 14

CDR3aa: CASHEIRGNQPQHF
CDR3nt: TGTGCCAGCCATGAGATAAGGGGGAATCAGCCCCAGCATTTT
abundance: NA
v_gene: TRBV28
d_gene: NA
j_gene: TRBJ1-5
len: 14

CDR3aa: CAGKSGTKTSGEAFF
CDR3nt: TGTGCCGGAAAATCGGGGACTAAAACGTCGGGTGAAGCTTTCTTT
abundance: NA
v_gene: TRBV28
d_gene: NA
j_gene: TRBJ1-1
len: 15

CDR3aa: CASSPAGLGNNEQFF
CDR3nt: TGTGCCAGCAGCCCTGCCGGGCTGGGGAACAATGAGCAGTTCTTC
abundance: NA
v_gene: TRBV11-3
d_gene: NA
j_gene: TRBJ2-1
len: 15

CDR3aa: CASSLNNYGYTF
CDR3nt: TGTGCCAGCAGCTTGAATAACTATGGCTACACCTTC
abundance: few
v_gene: TRBV5-4
d_gene: NA
j_gene: TRBJ1-2
len: 12

CDR3aa: CASSSGLYSNQPQHF
CDR3nt: TGTGCCAGCAGCTCCGGACTGTATAGCAATCAGCCCCAGCATTTT
abundance: NA
v_gene: TRBV5-6
d_gene: NA
j_gene: TRBJ1-5
len: 15

CDR3aa: CASSGGGIGELFF
CDR3nt: TGTGCCAGCAGCGGCGGGGGAATCGGGGAGCTGTTTTTT
abundance: NA
v_gene: TRBV13
d_gene: TRBD2
j_gene: TRBJ2-2
len: 13

CDR3aa: CASSRTSGIQETQYF
CDR3nt: TGTGCCAGCAGTAGGACTAGCGGGATCCAAGAGACCCAGTACTTC
abundance: NA
v_gene: TRBV28
d_gene: TRBD2
j_gene: TRBJ2-5
len: 15

CDR3aa: CSVENFRGIKNTEAFF
CDR3nt: TGCAGCGTTGAAAACTTTCGGGGGATAAAGAACACTGAAGCTTTCTTT
abundance: NA
v_gene: TRBV29-1
d_gene: NA
j_gene: TRBJ1-1
len: 16

CDR3aa: CASSYRGLLEAFF
CDR3nt: TGTGCCAGCAGTTACAGGGGCCTGTTGGAAGCTTTCTTT
abundance: NA
v_gene: TRBV28
d_gene: TRBD1
j_gene: TRBJ1-1
len: 13

CDR3aa: CASSSRASTDTQYF
CDR3nt: TGTGCCAGCAGCTCCAGGGCTAGCACAGATACGCAGTATTTT
abundance: NA
v_gene: TRBV13
d_gene: NA
j_gene: TRBJ2-3
len: 14

CDR3aa: CASSIGDVYTDTQYF
CDR3nt: TGTGCCAGTAGTATCGGTGACGTATACACAGATACGCAGTATTTT
abundance: NA
v_gene: TRBV19
d_gene: NA
j_gene: TRBJ2-3
len: 15

CDR3aa: CASSLAGSYNEQFF
CDR3nt: TGTGCCAGCAGCCTAGCGGGTTCCTACAATGAGCAGTTCTTC
abundance: NA
v_gene: TRBV11-3
d_gene: TRBD2
j_gene: TRBJ2-1
len: 14

CDR3aa: CASSLSGVYSGANVLTF
CDR3nt: TGTGCCAGCAGTTTATCCGGGGTATACTCTGGGGCCAACGTCCTGACTTTC
abundance: NA
v_gene: TRBV27
d_gene: NA
j_gene: TRBJ2-6
len: 17

CDR3aa: CASSRGESNTEAFF
CDR3nt: TGCGCCAGCAGTCGGGGGGAATCGAACACTGAAGCTTTCTTT
abundance: NA
v_gene: TRBV5-1
d_gene: NA
j_gene: TRBJ1-1
len: 14

CDR3aa: CAWRDRASLLLYEQYF
CDR3nt: TGTGCCTGGCGGGACAGGGCGAGCCTTCTCCTCTACGAGCAGTACTTC
abundance: NA
v_gene: TRBV30
d_gene: TRBD1
j_gene: TRBJ2-7
len: 16

CDR3aa: CASSVDYRGPWTEAFF
CDR3nt: TGTGCCAGCAGCGTAGACTACAGGGGGCCGTGGACTGAAGCTTTCTTT
abundance: NA
v_gene: TRBV9
d_gene: TRBD1
j_gene: TRBJ1-1
len: 16

CDR3aa: CASSLRLSSGYNEQFF
CDR3nt: TGTGCCAGCAGCCTAAGGTTGTCTAGCGGCTACAATGAGCAGTTCTTC
abundance: NA
v_gene: TRBV7-8
d_gene: TRBD2
j_gene: TRBJ2-1
len: 16

CDR3aa: CASSLSTGNTEAFF
CDR3nt: TGCGCCAGCAGCCTATCAACAGGGAACACTGAAGCTTTCTTT
abundance: few
v_gene: TRBV5-1
d_gene: NA
j_gene: TRBJ1-1
len: 14

CDR3aa: CASGLSVGNQPQHF
CDR3nt: TGCGCCAGCGGTCTTAGTGTGGGCAATCAGCCCCAGCATTTT
abundance: NA
v_gene: TRBV10-2
d_gene: NA
j_gene: TRBJ1-5
len: 14

CDR3aa: CASSAGQLNTGELFF
CDR3nt: TGCGCCAGCAGCGCCGGACAGCTTAACACCGGGGAGCTGTTTTTT
abundance: once
v_gene: TRBV5-1
d_gene: NA
j_gene: TRBJ2-2
len: 15

CDR3aa: CASSFRDGAYEQYF
CDR3nt: TGTGCCAGCAGCTTCCGGGACGGCGCCTACGAGCAGTACTTC
abundance: NA
v_gene: TRBV7-8
d_gene: NA
j_gene: TRBJ2-7
len: 14

CDR3aa: CAGPGLAGSRSGANVLTF
CDR3nt: TGTGCCGGACCGGGACTAGCGGGTTCCCGCTCTGGGGCCAACGTCCTGACTTTC
abundance: NA
v_gene: TRBV30
d_gene: TRBD2
j_gene: TRBJ2-6
len: 18

CDR3aa: CASSLRGLAPETQYF
CDR3nt: TGTGCCAGCAGCTTAAGAGGTTTAGCGCCAGAGACCCAGTACTTC
abundance: NA
v_gene: TRBV7-9
d_gene: NA
j_gene: TRBJ2-5
len: 15

CDR3aa: CASSLWGQGNEKLFF
CDR3nt: TGTGCCAGCAGTTTATGGGGACAGGGTAATGAAAAACTGTTTTTT
abundance: NA
v_gene: TRBV27
d_gene: TRBD1
j_gene: TRBJ1-4
len: 15

CDR3aa: CAKSRTPNSYEQYF
CDR3nt: TGTGCCAAGAGTAGGACCCCAAACTCCTACGAGCAGTACTTC
abundance: NA
v_gene: TRBV7-8
d_gene: NA
j_gene: TRBJ2-7
len: 14

CDR3aa: CASSSTGTGDRGYTF
CDR3nt: TGTGCCAGCAGTTCAACCGGGACAGGGGATCGTGGCTACACCTTC
abundance: NA
v_gene: TRBV27
d_gene: TRBD1
j_gene: TRBJ1-2
len: 15

CDR3aa: CASSPSGASTDTQYF
CDR3nt: TGTGCCAGCAGCCCCTCCGGAGCAAGCACAGATACGCAGTATTTT
abundance: NA
v_gene: TRBV9
d_gene: NA
j_gene: TRBJ2-3
len: 15

CDR3aa: CASSRDTGSYEQYF
CDR3nt: TGTGCCAGCAGCAGGGACACGGGCTCCTACGAGCAGTACTTC
abundance: NA
v_gene: TRBV2
d_gene: NA
j_gene: TRBJ2-7
len: 14

CDR3aa: CASKLIGGDEKLFF
CDR3nt: TGTGCCAGCAAGCTTATTGGAGGGGATGAAAAACTGTTTTTT
abundance: NA
v_gene: TRBV28
d_gene: NA
j_gene: TRBJ1-4
len: 14

CDR3aa: CASSFGTQNTEAFF
CDR3nt: TGTGCCAGCAGTTTCGGGACACAGAACACTGAAGCTTTCTTT
abundance: NA
v_gene: TRBV27
d_gene: NA
j_gene: TRBJ1-1
len: 14

CDR3aa: CAWSGRSSGANVLTF
CDR3nt: TGTGCCTGGAGTGGGAGATCCTCTGGGGCCAACGTCCTGACTTTC
abundance: NA
v_gene: TRBV30
d_gene: NA
j_gene: TRBJ2-6
len: 15

CDR3aa: CASSQRQGGGGYTF
CDR3nt: TGTGCCAGCAGCCAACGACAGGGCGGAGGGGGCTACACCTTC
abundance: NA
v_gene: TRBV3-1/TRBV3-2
d_gene: TRBD1
j_gene: TRBJ1-2
len: 14

CDR3aa: CSGTLWTGEAFF
CDR3nt: TGCAGCGGAACCTTGTGGACGGGGGAGGCTTTCTTT
abundance: NA
v_gene: TRBV29-1
d_gene: NA
j_gene: TRBJ1-1
len: 12

CDR3aa: CASSFRGRTDTQYF
CDR3nt: TGTGCCAGCAGTTTCAGGGGGCGCACAGATACGCAGTATTTT
abundance: NA
v_gene: TRBV28
d_gene: TRBD1
j_gene: TRBJ2-3
len: 14

CDR3aa: CASSIGLDFWADTQYF
CDR3nt: TGTGCCAGTAGTATTGGGTTAGACTTCTGGGCAGATACGCAGTATTTT
abundance: NA
v_gene: TRBV19
d_gene: NA
j_gene: TRBJ2-3
len: 16

CDR3aa: CASTSGYSGNTIYF
CDR3nt: TGTGCCAGCACCTCAGGGTATTCTGGAAACACCATATATTTT
abundance: NA
v_gene: TRBV6-5
d_gene: NA
j_gene: TRBJ1-3
len: 14

CDR3aa: CASSLLSSYNSPLHF
CDR3nt: TGTGCCAGCAGCTTGTTAAGCTCCTATAATTCACCCCTCCACTTT
abundance: NA
v_gene: TRBV5-4
d_gene: NA
j_gene: TRBJ1-6
len: 15

CDR3aa: CASTTWGGATDTQYF
CDR3nt: TGTGCCAGCACCACATGGGGCGGCGCCACAGATACGCAGTATTTT
abundance: once
v_gene: TRBV28
d_gene: NA
j_gene: TRBJ2-3
len: 15

CDR3aa: CASTPGWGWLTEAFF
CDR3nt: TGTGCCAGCACCCCGGGGTGGGGGTGGCTCACTGAAGCTTTCTTT
abundance: NA
v_gene: TRBV25-1
d_gene: NA
j_gene: TRBJ1-1
len: 15